This TCR beta chain was captured by sequencing in a study of blood T cell repertoires in COVID-19. In the study overall: T cells, B-cell-depleted T cells, or PBMCs supplied cDNA or gDNA.

Participants reported their clinical history, and cohort assignment relied on those reports. Generated by immunoSEQ multiplex PCR, the TCRdb table keeps only in-frame clones and is missing some. This table has 200,000 or so clones, 75% to 90% appearing once. With 4 bases removed from V and 1 base from J, the gap between germline ends came to 4 bases. The CDR3 has 12 amino acids. CDR1 and CDR2 from the germline V gene are MNHEY and SMNVEV (reference sequence). The sequence was collected from a woman between 35 and 50 years old with acute COVID-19. The chain employs TRBV27 and TRBJ1-2; no clear D gene. What was sequenced was PBMCs or T cells enriched from blood (not recorded which). DNA of the CDR3: TGTGCCAGCAGTTCCTATAACTATGGCTACACCTTC. This translates into CASSSYNYGYTF.